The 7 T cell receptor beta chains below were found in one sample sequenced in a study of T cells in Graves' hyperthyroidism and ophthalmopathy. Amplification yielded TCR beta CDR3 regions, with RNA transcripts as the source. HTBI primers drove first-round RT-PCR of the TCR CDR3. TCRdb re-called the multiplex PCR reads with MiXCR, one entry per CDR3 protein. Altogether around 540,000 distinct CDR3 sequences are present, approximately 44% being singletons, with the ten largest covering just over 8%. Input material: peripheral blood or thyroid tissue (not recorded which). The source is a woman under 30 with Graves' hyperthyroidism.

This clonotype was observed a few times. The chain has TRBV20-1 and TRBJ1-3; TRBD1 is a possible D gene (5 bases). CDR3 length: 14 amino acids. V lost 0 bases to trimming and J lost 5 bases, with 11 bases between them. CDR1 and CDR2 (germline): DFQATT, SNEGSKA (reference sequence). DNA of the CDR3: TGCAGTGCTAGAGAATTCAGGGCGCGAAACACCATATATTTT. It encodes CSAREFRARNTIYF.

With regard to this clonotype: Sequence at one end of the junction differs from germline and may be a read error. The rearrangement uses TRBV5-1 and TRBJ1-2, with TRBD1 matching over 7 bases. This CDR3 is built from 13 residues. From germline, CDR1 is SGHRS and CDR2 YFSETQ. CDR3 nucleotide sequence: TGCACCAGCAGCTCGGGACAGAACTATGGCTACACCTTC. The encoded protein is CTSSSGQNYGYTF. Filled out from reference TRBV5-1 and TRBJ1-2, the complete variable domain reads KAGVTQTPRYLIKTRGQQVTLSCSPISGHRSVSWYQQTPGQGLQFLFEYFSETQRNKGNFPGRFSGRQFSNSRSEMNVSTLELGDSALYLCTSSSGQNYGYTFGSGTRLTVV.

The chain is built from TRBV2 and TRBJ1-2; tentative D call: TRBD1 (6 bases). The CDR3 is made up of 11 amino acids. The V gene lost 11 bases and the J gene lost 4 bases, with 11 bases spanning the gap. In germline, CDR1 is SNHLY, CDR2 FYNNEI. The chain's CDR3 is CAHGQPYGYTF. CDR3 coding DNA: TGTGCCCACGGACAGCCCTATGGCTACACCTTC.

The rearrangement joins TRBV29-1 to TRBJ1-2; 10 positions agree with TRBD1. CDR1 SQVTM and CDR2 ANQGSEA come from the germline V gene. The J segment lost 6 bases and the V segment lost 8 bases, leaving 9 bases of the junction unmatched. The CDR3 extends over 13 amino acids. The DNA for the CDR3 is TGCAGCTCCCCCTCCGGGACAGGGGATGGCTACACCTTC. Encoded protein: CSSPSGTGDGYTF. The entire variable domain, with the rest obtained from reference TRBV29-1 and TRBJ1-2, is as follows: SAVISQKPSRDICQRGTSLTIQCQVDSQVTMMFWYRQQPGQSLTLIATANQGSEATYESGFVIDKFPISRPNLTFSTLTVSNMSPEDSSIYLCSSPSGTGDGYTFGSGTRLTVV.

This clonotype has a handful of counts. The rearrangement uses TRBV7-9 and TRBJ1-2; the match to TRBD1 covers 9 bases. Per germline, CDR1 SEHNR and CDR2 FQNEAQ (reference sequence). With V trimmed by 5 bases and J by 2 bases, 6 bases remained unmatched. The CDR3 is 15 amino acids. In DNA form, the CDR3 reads TGTGCCAGCAGCCCCCGGACAGGGGAGAACTATGGCTACACCTTC. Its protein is CASSPRTGENYGYTF.

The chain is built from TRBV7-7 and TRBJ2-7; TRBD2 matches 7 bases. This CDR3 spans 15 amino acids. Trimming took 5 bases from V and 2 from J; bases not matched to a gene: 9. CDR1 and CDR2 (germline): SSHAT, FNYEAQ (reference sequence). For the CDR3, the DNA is TGTGCCAGCAGCCGCCTAGCGGATACCGCCTACGAGCAGTACTTC. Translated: CASSRLADTAYEQYF.

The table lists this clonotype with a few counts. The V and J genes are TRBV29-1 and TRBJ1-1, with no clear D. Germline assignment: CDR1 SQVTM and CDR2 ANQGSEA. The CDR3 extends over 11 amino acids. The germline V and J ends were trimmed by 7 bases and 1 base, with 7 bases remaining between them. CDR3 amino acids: CSANRNTEAFF. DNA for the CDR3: TGCAGCGCTAACCGGAACACTGAAGCTTTCTTT. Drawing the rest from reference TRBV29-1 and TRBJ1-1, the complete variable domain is SAVISQKPSRDICQRGTSLTIQCQVDSQVTMMFWYRQQPGQSLTLIATANQGSEATYESGFVIDKFPISRPNLTFSTLTVSNMSPEDSSIYLCSANRNTEAFFGQGTRLTVV.